Listed here are 13 T cell receptor beta chains from one sample, sequenced in a study of spatial heterogeneity in lung cancer. TCRdb re-derived calls from the 5' RACE reads in MiXCR, one entry per CDR3 protein. The sample carries some 53,000 distinct CDR3 sequences, 6% to 9% recorded once. Time point of the sample: sample taken at primary tumor resection. Unsorted tumor, nontumor lung tissue or cryopreserved PBMC supplied the whole RNA. Sample: PBMCs, taken at surgery. These receptor sequences come from a female donor with early-stage non-small cell lung cancer.

The genes are TRBV7-2 and TRBJ2-1, with TRBD2 identical over 12 bases. Unmatched junction bases numbered 6, after V lost 5 bases and J lost 7 bases. The CDR3 is 15 amino acids. CDR1 is SGHTA, CDR2 FQGNSA, per germline. Here the CDR3 DNA reads TGTGCCAGCAGCCAGACTAGCGGGGGCCCGAATGAGCAGTTCTTC. This sequence encodes CASSQTSGGPNEQFF.

This clonotype was counted many times. The genes are TRBV7-2 and TRBJ2-5, with D tentatively TRBD2 (6 bases). V lost 5 bases to trimming and J lost 1 base, with 17 bases between them. The CDR3 spans 16 residues. Germline V gives CDR1 SGHTA, CDR2 FQGNSA. The CDR3 here is CASSPQGRGTQETQYF. The CDR3 DNA reads TGTGCCAGCAGCCCCCAAGGGCGGGGTACCCAAGAGACCCAGTACTTC.

The chain is built from TRBV20-1 and TRBJ1-1, with D possibly being TRBD1 (5 bases). The V gene lost 2 bases and the J gene lost 8 bases, with 15 bases spanning the gap. The CDR3 contains 13 residues. CDR1 is DFQATT, CDR2 SNEGSKA, per germline (reference sequence). The CDR3 nucleotides are TGCAGTGCTAGATCCTTTCAGGGTTTAGAAGCTTTCTTT. Translation: CSARSFQGLEAFF.

This sequence joins TRBV4-1 and TRBJ2-7, with D perhaps assigned TRBD1 or TRBD2 (5 bases each). Germline V CDR1 and CDR2: MGHRA, YSYEKL. The CDR3 sequence is 15 residues long. V gave up 3 bases and J gave up 5 bases, with 17 bases separating them. The CDR3 DNA is TGCGCCAGCAGCCACTCTCTTGGGGGAAACGACGAGCAGTACTTC. It codes for CASSHSLGGNDEQYF.

In its sample, this clonotype was seen many times. The chain links TRBV20-1 to TRBJ2-7; D call uncertain. The ends were cut back, 3 bases at V and 3 bases at J, with 9 bases in the middle. The CDR3 extends over 12 amino acids. Germline values: CDR1 DFQATT, CDR2 SNEGSKA (reference sequence). CDR3 coding DNA: TGCAGTGCTAGTTTTGGCAGCTACGAGCAGTACTTC. This gives the protein CSASFGSYEQYF.

There are many counts of this clonotype. The chain employs TRBV20-1 and TRBJ2-3; D is unresolved. The CDR3 covers 13 residues. Trimming stripped 3 bases from V and 1 base from J, with 8 bases between. Germline V lookup: CDR1 DFQATT, CDR2 SNEGSKA (reference sequence). The CDR3 DNA sequence: TGCAGTGCTAGCGGATTCGGCACAGATACGCAGTATTTT. Its protein is CSASGFGTDTQYF.

This clonotype was detected many times. The chain links TRBV28 to TRBJ2-4; 8 positions match TRBD2. The CDR3 has 15 residues. Germline-derived CDR1 and CDR2 are MDHEN and SYDVKM. With V trimmed by 6 bases and J by 4 bases, 8 bases remained unmatched. The CDR3 spells CASSAGGGPKNIQYF. CDR3 nucleotide sequence: TGTGCCAGCAGCGCGGGCGGGGGGCCTAAAAACATTCAGTACTTC.

In this sample, this clonotype turned up many times. The genes are TRBV19 and TRBJ2-3, with no clear D. The CDR3 is 13 residues long. V was trimmed by 1 base and J by 5 bases, leaving 7 bases between them. Germline-derived CDR1 and CDR2 are LNHDA and SQIVND (reference sequence). The CDR3 sequence: CASSIGIGDTQYF. CDR3 bases: TGTGCCAGTAGTATAGGCATTGGAGATACGCAGTATTTT.

A few counts support this clonotype. The chain uses TRBV29-1 and TRBJ2-1; weak D call: TRBD2 (5 bases). The CDR3 runs to 15 residues. Trimming stripped 1 base from V and 9 bases from J, with 19 bases between. CDR1 and CDR2 (germline): SQVTM, ANQGSEA. In nucleotides, the CDR3 is TGCAGCGTTGAAGGTTCACTGGACTTTAGGAGTGAGCAGTTCTTC. It is translated as CSVEGSLDFRSEQFF.

This clonotype was observed many times. Here the CDR3 DNA reads TGTGCCAGCAGCTTAGATGGTCTAGCGGCAGATACGCAGTATTTT. Protein: CASSLDGLAADTQYF. V usage is TRBV11-2 and J usage is TRBJ2-3; 7 nucleotides match TRBD2. V was pared by 0 bases and J by 4 bases, with 4 bases of the junction left unmatched. The germline CDR1 and CDR2 sequences are SGHAT and FQNNGV. The CDR3 spans 15 residues. Combining the CDR3 with reference TRBV11-2 and TRBJ2-3 gives the whole variable domain EAGVAQSPRYKIIEKRQSVAFWCNPISGHATLYWYQQILGQGPKLLIQFQNNGVVDDSQLPKDRFSAERLKGVDSTLKIQPAKLEDSAVYLCASSLDGLAADTQYFGPGTRLTVL.

This clonotype occurred many times. The chain combines TRBV15 with TRBJ1-1; 7 bases match TRBD1. The CDR3 consists of 21 residues. Germline V CDR1 and CDR2: LNHNV, YYDKDF (reference sequence). With V trimmed by 2 bases and J by 0 bases, 21 bases remained unmatched. In DNA form, the CDR3 reads TGTGCCACCAGCAGACACACTCTCACCAGGGGGAAGAATAGGATGAACACTGAAGCTTTCTTT. Its translation is CATSRHTLTRGKNRMNTEAFF.

The chain recombines TRBV6-1 with TRBJ2-7, with D possibly TRBD1 on 6 matching bases. The CDR3 totals 16 residues. V lost 3 bases, J lost 0 bases, and 15 bases lay in between. The germline V gene encodes CDR1 MNHNS and CDR2 SASEGT. The CDR3 protein is CASSEAGAPSSYEQYF. DNA of the CDR3: TGTGCCAGCAGTGAGGCAGGGGCCCCGAGCTCCTACGAGCAGTACTTC.

This clonotype was recorded many times. CDR3 protein: CSVEGGRGGTQYF. The DNA for the CDR3 is TGCAGCGTTGAAGGTGGCCGCGGGGGTACGCAGTATTTT. The gene calls are TRBV29-1 and TRBJ2-3, with 7 positions matching TRBD2. Germline-derived CDR1 and CDR2 are SQVTM and ANQGSEA. V dropped 1 base and J dropped 8; count of bases not matched to a gene: 6. This CDR3 contains 13 residues.